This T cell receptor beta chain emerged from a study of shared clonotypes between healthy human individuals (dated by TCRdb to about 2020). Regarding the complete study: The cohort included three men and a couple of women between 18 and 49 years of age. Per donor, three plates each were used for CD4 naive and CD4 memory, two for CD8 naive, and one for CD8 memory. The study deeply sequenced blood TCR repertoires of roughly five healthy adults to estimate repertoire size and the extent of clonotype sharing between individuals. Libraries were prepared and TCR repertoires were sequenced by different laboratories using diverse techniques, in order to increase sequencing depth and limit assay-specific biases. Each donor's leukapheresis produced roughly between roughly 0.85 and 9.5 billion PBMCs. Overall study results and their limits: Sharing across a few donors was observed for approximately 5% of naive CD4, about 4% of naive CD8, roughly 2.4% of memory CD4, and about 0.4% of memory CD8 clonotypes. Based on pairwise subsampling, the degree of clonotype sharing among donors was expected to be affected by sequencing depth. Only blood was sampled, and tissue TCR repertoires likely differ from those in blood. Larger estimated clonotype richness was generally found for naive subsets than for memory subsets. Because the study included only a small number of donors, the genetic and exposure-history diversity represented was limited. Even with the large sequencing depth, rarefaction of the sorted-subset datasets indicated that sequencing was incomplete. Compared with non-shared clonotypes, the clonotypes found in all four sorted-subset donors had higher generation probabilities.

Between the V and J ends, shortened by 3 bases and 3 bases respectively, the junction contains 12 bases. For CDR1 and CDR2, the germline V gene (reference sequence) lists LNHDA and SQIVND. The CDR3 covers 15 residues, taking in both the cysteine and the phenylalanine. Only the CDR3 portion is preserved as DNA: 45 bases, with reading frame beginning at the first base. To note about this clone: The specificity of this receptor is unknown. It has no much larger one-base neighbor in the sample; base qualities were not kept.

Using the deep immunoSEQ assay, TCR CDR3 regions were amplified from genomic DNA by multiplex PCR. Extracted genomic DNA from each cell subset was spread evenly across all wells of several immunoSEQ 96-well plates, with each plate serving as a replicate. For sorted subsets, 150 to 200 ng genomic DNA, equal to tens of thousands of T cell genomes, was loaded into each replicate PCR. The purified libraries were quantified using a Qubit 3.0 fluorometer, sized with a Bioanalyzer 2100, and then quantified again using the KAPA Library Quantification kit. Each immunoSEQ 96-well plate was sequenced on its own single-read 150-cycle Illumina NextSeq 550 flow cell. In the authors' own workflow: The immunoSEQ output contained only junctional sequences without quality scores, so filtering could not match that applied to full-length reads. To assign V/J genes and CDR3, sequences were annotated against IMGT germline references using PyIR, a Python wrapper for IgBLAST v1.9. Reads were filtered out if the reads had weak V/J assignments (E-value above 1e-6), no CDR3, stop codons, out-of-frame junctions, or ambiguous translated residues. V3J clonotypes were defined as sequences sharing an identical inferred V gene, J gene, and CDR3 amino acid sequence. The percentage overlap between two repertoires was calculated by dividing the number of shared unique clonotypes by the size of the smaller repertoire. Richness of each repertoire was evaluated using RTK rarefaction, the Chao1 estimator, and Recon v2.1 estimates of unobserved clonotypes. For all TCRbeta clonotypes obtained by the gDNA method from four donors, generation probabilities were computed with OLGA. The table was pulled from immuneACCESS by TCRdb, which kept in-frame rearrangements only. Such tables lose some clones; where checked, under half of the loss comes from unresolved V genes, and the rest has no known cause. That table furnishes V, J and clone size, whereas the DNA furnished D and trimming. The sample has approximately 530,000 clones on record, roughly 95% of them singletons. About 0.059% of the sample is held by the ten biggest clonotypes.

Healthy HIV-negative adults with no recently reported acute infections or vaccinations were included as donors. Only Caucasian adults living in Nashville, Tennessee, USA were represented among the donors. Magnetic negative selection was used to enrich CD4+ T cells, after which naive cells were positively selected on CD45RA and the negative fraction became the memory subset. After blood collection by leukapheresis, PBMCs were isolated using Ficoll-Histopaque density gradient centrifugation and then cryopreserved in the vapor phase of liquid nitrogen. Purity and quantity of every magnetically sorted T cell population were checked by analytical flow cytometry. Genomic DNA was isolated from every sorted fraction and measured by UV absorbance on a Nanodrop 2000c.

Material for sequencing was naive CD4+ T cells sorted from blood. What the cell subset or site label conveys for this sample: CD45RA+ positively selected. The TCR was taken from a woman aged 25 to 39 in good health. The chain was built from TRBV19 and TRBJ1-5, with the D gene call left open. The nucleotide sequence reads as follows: TGTGCCAGTAGTATGCTAACGGCAGACAATCAGCCCCAGCATTTT. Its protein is CASSMLTADNQPQHF. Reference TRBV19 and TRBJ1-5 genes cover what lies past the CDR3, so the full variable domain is DGGITQSPKYLFRKEGQNVTLSCEQNLNHDAMYWYRQDPGQGLRLIYYSQIVNDFQKGDIAEGYSVSREKKESFPLTVTSAQKNPTAFYLCASSMLTADNQPQHFGDGTRLSIL.